One sample yielded the 18 T cell receptor beta chains listed below, sequenced in a study of cytomegalovirus exposure and HLA in healthy donors. The PCR contained 60 Vbeta and 13 Jbeta primers. Measured with immunoSEQ multiplex PCR; TCRdb has only the in-frame clones, and not every one. There are 100,000 to 150,000 clones in the sample; 80% occur only once, and 0.95% to 1.5% lies in the top ten. The specimen sequenced was PBMCs. These TCRs come from a female donor in good health and CMV-seronegative.

The rearrangement joins TRBV9 to TRBJ2-1, with 10 bases fitting TRBD1. There are 19 residues in the CDR3. After removal of 0 bases from V and 7 bases from J, the junction contained 16 bases not matched to a gene. Per germline, CDR1 SGDLS and CDR2 YYNGEE. The CDR3 DNA sequence: TGTGCCAGCAGCGTAGAACGTCTGTATGGGACAGGGGAGGGTAATGAGCAGTTCTTC. Residues: CASSVERLYGTGEGNEQFF.

The sample holds one count of this clone. CDR3 protein: CASSSGAEKGFYEQYF. The DNA of the CDR3 is TGTGCCAGCAGTTCTGGGGCGGAGAAGGGGTTCTACGAGCAGTACTTC. The chain uses TRBV28 and TRBJ2-7, with a weak D call TRBD1 (5 bases). Germline V gene sequence: CDR1 MDHEN, CDR2 SYDVKM. V was pared by 4 bases and J by 3 bases, with 19 bases between. The CDR3 contains 16 residues. Based on the CDR3 plus reference TRBV28 and TRBJ2-7, the full variable domain is DVKVTQSSRYLVKRTGEKVFLECVQDMDHENMFWYRQDPGLGLRLIYFSYDVKMKEKGDIPEGYSVSREKKERFSLILESASTNQTSMYLCASSSGAEKGFYEQYFGPGTRLTVT.

J is TRBJ1-2 and V is TRBV6-5, with D possibly matching TRBD1 (5 bases). The CDR3 is made up of 13 amino acids. Germline V gene lookup returns CDR1 MNHEY and CDR2 SVGAGI. Between the trimmed V and J ends, which lost 2 bases and 6 bases, there was a span of 10 bases. In DNA form, the CDR3 reads TGTGCCAGCAGTTACAGGGGCGGGGATGGCTACACCTTC. Translating gives CASSYRGGDGYTF.

The V call is TRBV30, the J call TRBJ1-4; D unresolved. Trimming cost V 5 bases and J 3 bases, with 7 bases left between them. Germline assignment: CDR1 GTSNPN and CDR2 SVGIG (reference sequence). The CDR3 has 12 residues. CDR3 in DNA: TGTGCCTGGGCTAACTCTAATGAAAAACTGTTTTTT. Residues: CAWANSNEKLFF.

The chain recombines TRBV2 with TRBJ2-3, with D perhaps TRBD1 (5 bases). V lost 3 bases and J 4 bases, leaving 17 bases between the germline ends. CDR3 length: 16 amino acids. Germline CDR1 is SNHLY and CDR2 is FYNNEI. CDR3 nucleotides: TGTGCCAGCAGTGATACAGGTACCCGGAAAGCAGATACGCAGTATTTT. It yields the protein CASSDTGTRKADTQYF. The full variable domain, with the rest looked up from reference TRBV2 and TRBJ2-3, is EPEVTQTPSHQVTQMGQEVILRCVPISNHLYFYWYRQILGQKVEFLVSFYNNEISEKSEIFDDQFSVERPDGSNFTLKIRSTKLEDSAMYFCASSDTGTRKADTQYFGPGTRLTVL.

This clone was seen a few times. This sample also contains other DNA sequences that code for the same CDR3. The chain has TRBV5-1 and TRBJ1-1, with a possible D match to TRBD1 (5 bases). V lost 0 bases and J lost 1, with 7 bases in between. The CDR3 has 14 amino acids. CDR1 and CDR2 (germline): SGHRS, YFSETQ. This CDR3 reads CASSLGGGNTEAFF. For the CDR3, the DNA is TGCGCCAGCAGCTTGGGGGGCGGGAACACTGAAGCTTTCTTT.

In this sample, this clone turned up once. The chain joins TRBV7-9 to TRBJ1-5, with TRBD1 as a possible D gene (6 bases). Germline loops: CDR1 SEHNR, CDR2 FQNEAQ (reference sequence). CDR3 length: 13 amino acids. V gave up 4 bases and J gave up 3 bases, with 7 bases separating them. CDR3 nucleotide sequence: TGTGCCAGCAGCTGGGGGCCCAATCAGCCCCAGCATTTT. Its translation: CASSWGPNQPQHF.

The gene calls are TRBV7-9 and TRBJ2-1, with D tentatively TRBD2 (5 bases). The CDR3 spans 15 residues. Germline-derived CDR1 and CDR2 are SEHNR and FQNEAQ (reference sequence). Trimming stripped 2 bases from V and 2 bases from J, with 10 bases between. The DNA for the CDR3 is TGTGCCAGCAGCTTAAGCGGCAAGGCCTACAATGAGCAGTTCTTC. This gives the protein CASSLSGKAYNEQFF.

This clone was seen only a few times. The chain combines TRBV5-6 with TRBJ2-5; possibly TRBD2 for D (5 bases). Trimming removed 1 base at V and 4 bases at J, with 8 bases between. This CDR3 has 13 amino acids. Germline lookup yields CDR1 SGHDT and CDR2 YYEEEE. This CDR3 is CASSLTGGETQYF. The CDR3 DNA sequence: TGTGCCAGCAGCTTGACCGGAGGAGAGACCCAGTACTTC.

This clone has just one count. The V gene is TRBV7-3, the J gene TRBJ2-7; 14 bases match TRBD2. This CDR3 contains 19 residues. The V gene end was trimmed by 1 base and the J gene end by 7 bases; junction bases not matched to a gene: 15. Germline V gene data show CDR1 as SGHTA and CDR2 as FQGTGA. The CDR3 loop reads CASSLNPGTSGSPVGEQYF. The CDR3 coding sequence is TGTGCCAGCAGCTTAAATCCCGGGACTAGCGGGAGCCCCGTGGGGGAGCAGTACTTC.

The chain is built from TRBV5-1 and TRBJ2-1; maybe TRBD2 (7 bases). This CDR3 has 15 residues. Germline CDR1 reads SGHRS; CDR2 reads YFSETQ. The V end was cut by 0 bases, the J end by 5 bases, with 12 bases between. CDR3 DNA sequence: TGCGCCAGCAGCTTGGCCGAGGGGGGGGACAATGAGCAGTTCTTC. This translates into CASSLAEGGDNEQFF.

J is TRBJ2-3 and V is TRBV6-5, with 9 bases fitting TRBD2. From germline, CDR1 is MNHEY and CDR2 SVGAGI. The CDR3 is made up of 15 amino acids. V lost 5 bases to trimming and J lost 1 base; unmatched junction nucleotides: 4. The CDR3 protein is CASSPGGGGTDTQYF. The CDR3 DNA is TGTGCCAGCAGTCCGGGCGGGGGGGGCACAGATACGCAGTATTTT.

The rearrangement uses TRBV5-4 and TRBJ2-5; a weak D match, TRBD1 (5 bases). Germline CDR1 is SGHNT and CDR2 is YYREEE (reference sequence). Between the trimmed V and J ends, which lost 4 bases and 4 bases, there was a span of 17 bases. The length of the CDR3 is 15 residues. The CDR3 nucleotides are TGTGCCAGCAGCGCGAAGCAGGGATTGGGAGAGACCCAGTACTTC. As protein: CASSAKQGLGETQYF.

This chain uses TRBV11-2 with TRBJ2-3; D is undetermined. This CDR3 contains 14 residues. V lost 0 bases and J lost 0, with 4 bases in between. CDR1 is SGHAT and CDR2 is FQNNGV in the germline V gene. The CDR3 DNA reads TGTGCCAGCAGCTTAGAAGCCAGCACAGATACGCAGTATTTT. Translated: CASSLEASTDTQYF.

This clone has a handful of counts. The genes are TRBV4-2 and TRBJ2-2, with a tentative D call TRBD2 (7 bases). The CDR3 consists of 16 residues. V was clipped by 5 bases and J by 3 bases, with 16 bases between them. Germline lookup yields CDR1 LGHNA and CDR2 YNFKEQ. The CDR3 sequence is CASSLVGGADTGELFF. The CDR3 DNA reads as TGTGCCAGCAGCTTGGTTGGGGGGGCCGACACCGGGGAGCTGTTTTTT.

J is TRBJ2-1 and V is TRBV4-1, with 10 bases lining up with TRBD1. J lost 7 bases, V lost 1 base, and 7 bases had no gene match. CDR3 length equals 16 residues. Per the germline V gene, CDR1 is MGHRA and CDR2 is YSYEKL. CDR3 sequence reads: CASSQAHRDRGNEQFF. CDR3 nucleotide sequence: TGCGCCAGCAGCCAAGCCCACCGGGACAGGGGAAATGAGCAGTTCTTC.

Only one count was recorded for this clone. The chain uses TRBV7-6 and TRBJ2-3, with 11 nucleotides matching TRBD2. The germline V gene has CDR1 SGHVS and CDR2 FNYEAQ. V was clipped by 2 bases and J by 5 bases; unmatched bases: 3. CDR3 length: 15 residues. The CDR3 DNA sequence: TGTGCCAGCAGCTTACTAGCGGGGGGACTAGATACGCAGTATTTT. Its protein product is CASSLLAGGLDTQYF.

On this clone: At the DNA level, this CDR3 is encoded by other sequences in the same sample as well. This rearrangement joins TRBV28 to TRBJ1-2, with a possible D match to TRBD1 (5 bases). Trimming stripped 3 bases from V and 7 bases from J, with 6 bases between. The CDR3 is 11 amino acids. Germline CDR1 MDHEN, CDR2 SYDVKM. CDR3 residues: CASSLGLGYTF. The CDR3 DNA follows: TGTGCCAGCAGTTTGGGGCTTGGCTACACCTTC.